The sequence of this T cell receptor (beta chain) was determined in a study of patients and donors after allogeneic stem cell transplantation. One entry per CDR3 protein results from TCRdb running MiXCR on the RT-PCR reads. Among roughly 880,000 distinct CDR3 sequences listed, roughly 17% were seen once. This clonotype showed up just a few times. Germline assignment: CDR1 SNHLY and CDR2 FYNNEI. This CDR3 comprises 15 residues. With 4 bases removed from V and 0 bases from J, the gap between germline ends came to 10 bases. This receptor was identified in a human donor who was either an allogeneic HSCT recipient or a stem cell or donor lymphocyte infusion donor (not recorded which). It is not recorded whose cells these are; they may come from a transplant donor. The sample taken for sequencing was blood, either unsorted or a sorted T cell fraction (not recorded which). This chain links TRBV2 with TRBJ2-4; D may be TRBD1 (5 bases). The DNA of the CDR3 is TGTGCCAGCAGTGTTGACAGATTAGCCAAAAACATTCAGTACTTC. Translated: CASSVDRLAKNIQYF.